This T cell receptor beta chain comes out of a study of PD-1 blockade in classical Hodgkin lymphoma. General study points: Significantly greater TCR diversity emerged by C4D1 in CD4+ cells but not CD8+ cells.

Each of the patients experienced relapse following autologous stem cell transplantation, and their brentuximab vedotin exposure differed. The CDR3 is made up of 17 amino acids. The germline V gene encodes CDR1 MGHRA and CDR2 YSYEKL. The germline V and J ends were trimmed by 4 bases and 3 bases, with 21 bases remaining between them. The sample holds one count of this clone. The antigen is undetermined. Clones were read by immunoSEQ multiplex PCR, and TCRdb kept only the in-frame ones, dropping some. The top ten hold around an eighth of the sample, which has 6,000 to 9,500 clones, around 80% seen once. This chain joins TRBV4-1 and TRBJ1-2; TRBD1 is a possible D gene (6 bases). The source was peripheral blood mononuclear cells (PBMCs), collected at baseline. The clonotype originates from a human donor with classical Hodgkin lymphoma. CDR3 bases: TGCGCCAGCAGCCGACCTCTCTGGGCAGGGGCAGACTATGGCTACACCTTC. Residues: CASSRPLWAGADYGYTF.